This is a list of T cell receptor beta chains from one sample in a study of CD8+ T cells in alopecia areata. TCRdb's table, derived via immunoSEQ multiplex PCR, lists solely in-frame clones and lacks some. The repertoire has under 150,000 clones, less than 65% of them found once; the top ten carry 36%. The sequencing input was CD8+ T cells sorted from blood. The receptors were sampled from a human donor in good health. The CDR3 runs from the conserved cysteine through the conserved F or W. A D gene is named only where the DNA matches it firmly. Part of the rows lack a size; the others show once, few, many or a class for expanded clones.

abundance	d_gene	j_gene	v_gene	CDR3nt	CDR3aa
NA	TRBD2	TRBJ2-7	TRBV9	TGTGCCAGCAGCCCCCGACTAGCGGGAGACGAGCAGTACTTC	CASSPRLAGDEQYF
NA	NA	TRBJ2-6	TRBV29-1	TGCAGCGTTAACTCCAGGGCCTCTTCTGGGGCCAACGTCCTGACTTTC	CSVNSRASSGANVLTF
NA	NA	TRBJ1-1	TRBV7-9	TGTGCCAGCAGCCCGAGGGGCACTGAAGCTTTCTTT	CASSPRGTEAFF
NA	NA	TRBJ1-2	TRBV25-1	TGTGCCAGCAGTGAAATCTATGGCTACACCTTC	CASSEIYGYTF
few	NA	TRBJ2-1	TRBV29-1	TGCAGCGTTGAAGAGGGGGTAATTTGGTCTAGCGCCTACAATGAGCAGTTCTTC	CSVEEGVIWSSAYNEQFF
few	TRBD1	TRBJ2-7	TRBV29-1	TGCAGCGTTGAAAGGTCTGGTACAGGGGGTGGCTACGAGCAGTACTTC	CSVERSGTGGGYEQYF
NA	TRBD2	TRBJ2-7	TRBV30	TGTGCCTGGGCGGGGGACGTAACCTACGAGCAGTACTTC	CAWAGDVTYEQYF
NA	TRBD2	TRBJ2-5	TRBV9	TGTGCCAGCAGCGTAAGAGCTAGCGGCCCCCCGGAGACCCAGTACTTC	CASSVRASGPPETQYF
NA	NA	TRBJ1-1	TRBV9	TGTGCCAGCAGCCCAGGACAGAACACTGAAGCTTTCTTT	CASSPGQNTEAFF
NA	TRBD1	TRBJ2-7	TRBV29-1	TGCAGCACGGCGACAGGGTCCCACGAGCAGTACTTC	CSTATGSHEQYF
NA	TRBD2	TRBJ2-1	TRBV5-6	TGTGCCAGCAGCTCCGGACTAGCCGGAGTCAATGAGCAGTTCTTC	CASSSGLAGVNEQFF
NA	NA	TRBJ2-2	TRBV6-5	TGTGCCAGCGGCGCGGGTGCAGTTGGAACCGGGGAGCTGTTTTTT	CASGAGAVGTGELFF
NA	TRBD2	TRBJ2-7	TRBV2	TGTGCCAGCAGTGTTAGCGGGAGGGCCGGCGAGCAGTACTTC	CASSVSGRAGEQYF
NA	NA	TRBJ2-5	TRBV9	TGTGCCAGCACTAGAGACTGGGAAGAGACCCAGTACTTC	CASTRDWEETQYF
NA	TRBD2	TRBJ2-1	TRBV7-9	TGTGCCAGCAGCTACGGACTAGCGGGAGTCCACAATGAGCAGTTCTTC	CASSYGLAGVHNEQFF
NA	NA	TRBJ2-7	TRBV13	TGTGCCAGCAGCTTATGGGGGGACCTCCCCTACGAGCAGTACTTC	CASSLWGDLPYEQYF
few	NA	TRBJ1-1	TRBV4-1	TGCGCCAGCAGCCACACCGTAGGGACGCCTGAAGCTTTCTTT	CASSHTVGTPEAFF
NA	NA	TRBJ2-7	TRBV10-3	TGTGCCATCAAGGGAGATCGAGACGAGCAGTACTTC	CAIKGDRDEQYF
few	TRBD2	TRBJ2-1	TRBV7-9	TGTGCCAGCAGACCGGGACTAGCAAATGAGCAGTTCTTC	CASRPGLANEQFF
NA	NA	TRBJ2-7	TRBV27	TGTGCCAGCAGTACCGGATCCTACGAGCAGTACTTC	CASSTGSYEQYF
once	NA	TRBJ2-1	TRBV29-1	TGCAGCGTTTCATTCATGGATGAGCAGTTCTTC	CSVSFMDEQFF
NA	NA	TRBJ2-1	TRBV14	TGTGCCAGCAGCCAGGGACGTTCGTACGGTAATGAGCAGTTCTTC	CASSQGRSYGNEQFF
NA	NA	TRBJ2-7	TRBV15	TGTGCCACCAGCAGAGAAGAAGTGCAGTACTTC	CATSREEVQYF
NA	TRBD2	TRBJ2-5	TRBV15	TGTGCCACCGGGGGACTAGCGGGCCAAGAGACCCAGTACTTC	CATGGLAGQETQYF
NA	TRBD2	TRBJ2-6	TRBV5-5	TGTGCCAGCAGCTTGGCCTCAAGCGGGAGGTTCCTCTCTGGGGCCAACGTCCTGACTTTC	CASSLASSGRFLSGANVLTF
NA	TRBD1	TRBJ2-7	TRBV29-1	TGCAGCGTTGAGAGTCGGGACAGTTCCTACGAGCAGTACTTC	CSVESRDSSYEQYF
NA	TRBD1	TRBJ2-7	TRBV7-9	TGTGCCAGCAGCGGACAGGGAAACGAGCAGTACTTC	CASSGQGNEQYF
few	TRBD1	TRBJ1-1	TRBV29-1	TGCAGCGTTGAAGTACGGGACAGGGAAGGTTTATTT	CSVEVRDREGLF
NA	TRBD2	TRBJ2-1	TRBV4-1	TGCGCCAGCAGCCAAGAGTCTAGCGGTACCTACAATGAGCAGTTCTTC	CASSQESSGTYNEQFF
NA	NA	TRBJ2-3	TRBV7-9	TGTGCCAGCAGCACGATTGGGAGCACAGATACGCAGTATTTT	CASSTIGSTDTQYF